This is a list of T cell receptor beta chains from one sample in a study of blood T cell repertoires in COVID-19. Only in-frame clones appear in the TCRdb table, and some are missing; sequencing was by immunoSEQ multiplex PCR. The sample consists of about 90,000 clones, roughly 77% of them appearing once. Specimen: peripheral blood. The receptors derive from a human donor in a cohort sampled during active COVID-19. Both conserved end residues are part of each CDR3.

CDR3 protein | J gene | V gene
CASKTTSGTGNTEAFF | TRBJ1-1 | TRBV6-4
CASSPGLTSGGAHGNEQFF | TRBJ2-1 | TRBV5-1
CASSPLGAPSPLHF | TRBJ1-6 | TRBV18
CASSPQGANYGYTF | TRBJ1-2 | TRBV5-1
CASSSDRGSNQPQHF | TRBJ1-5 | TRBV6-5
CASSYRDRGRSDTQYF | TRBJ2-3 | TRBV6-2/TRBV6-3
CASRPQGTSMNTGELFF | TRBJ2-2 | TRBV27
CASSSGQEQFF | TRBJ2-1 | TRBV28
CASSFYGQGRTGELFF | TRBJ2-2 | TRBV27
CATRRGTGIHEQYF | TRBJ2-7 | TRBV10-3
CASSLELRVRQYF | TRBJ2-3 | TRBV5-1
CASSNYDRFNYGYTF | TRBJ1-2 | TRBV7-3
CAVHPREGYTF | TRBJ1-2 | TRBV10-1
CASSLLLAGGLNEQFF | TRBJ2-1 | TRBV7-2
CASSQGRLAQYF | TRBJ2-5 | TRBV3-1/TRBV3-2
CASSEASGGPYEQYF | TRBJ2-7 | TRBV6-1
CASSGPSYGYTF | TRBJ1-2 | TRBV18
CASSQGRGSGANVLTF | TRBJ2-6 | TRBV4-2
CAISEGTGAVRDEQFF | TRBJ2-1 | TRBV10-3
CATRLGGFQLTDTQYF | TRBJ2-3 | TRBV15
CAWSSPLAGYEQYF | TRBJ2-7 | TRBV30
CASTPWGGVTQYF | TRBJ2-3 | TRBV12-3/TRBV12-4
CASSYDAGQPQHF | TRBJ1-5 | TRBV6-5
CASSGGGSSYNEQFF | TRBJ2-1 | TRBV6-5
CASTHGWGLEGNEQFF | TRBJ2-1 | TRBV5-1
CSVANRRNTGELFF | TRBJ2-2 | TRBV29-1
CASSLQGDGNYGYTF | TRBJ1-2 | TRBV7-9
CASSVVTGGSTDTQYF | TRBJ2-3 | TRBV9
CASSISGGAYTQYF | TRBJ2-3 | TRBV19
CASRRPGVQDEQYF | TRBJ2-7 | TRBV6-6
CASSLLAGAGEQYF | TRBJ2-7 | TRBV5-1
CASSVGGTGSEQYF | TRBJ2-7 | TRBV10-2
CASSPGQGAGGTEAFF | TRBJ1-1 | TRBV7-3
CASSYADRANTEAFF | TRBJ1-1 | TRBV6-5
CASSFRQPNYGYTF | TRBJ1-2 | TRBV7-2
CASSRQGSPLHF | TRBJ1-6 | TRBV7-2
CASSVKQGRSYNEQFF | TRBJ2-1 | TRBV5-1
CASSSDRLNYGYTF | TRBJ1-2 | TRBV19
CSVDLAGVETQYF | TRBJ2-5 | TRBV29-1
CASSYLQDTEAFF | TRBJ1-1 | TRBV6-6
CASSSKRGGRTDTQYF | TRBJ2-3 | TRBV6-6
CASSLTSTGELFF | TRBJ2-2 | TRBV28